The T cell receptor (beta chain) described here comes from a study of OX40 agonist ivuxolimab in advanced cancers. Across the whole study: The study reported partial responses in three patients: one hepatocellular carcinoma, two cutaneous melanoma. The study's findings and limits: Among the lowest peripheral clonal expansion occurred in 0.1-3.0 mg/kg partial responders. On average, CD8+ T cells showed a greater number of expanded clones than CD4+.

TCRdb keeps only in-frame clones here, not all; method: immunoSEQ multiplex PCR. The sample yields around 62,000 clones, over 75% seen once. As to this clone: Antigen specificity is unknown.

The CDR3 has 14 residues. Trimming took off 8 bases at V and 4 bases at J, with 14 bases between the two ends. The germline gives CDR1 MNHEY, CDR2 SVGAGI. The sequence came from an adult with an advanced solid tumor such as melanoma, head and neck, liver or kidney cancer. This rearrangement joins TRBV6-5 to TRBJ2-2; possible D gene TRBD1, 6 bases. Material: CD4+ or CD8+ T cells sorted from blood, obtained in a trial of the OX40 agonist ivuxolimab. CDR3 sequence: CASFKGVGTGELFF. DNA for the CDR3: TGTGCCAGCTTCAAGGGGGTAGGCACCGGGGAGCTGTTTTTT.